This TCR beta chain came from a study of CD4 T cells in relation to SARS-CoV-2 and coronaviruses. Unexposed donor CD4+ T cells date from about 2011-2018, before the COVID-19 pandemic. CDR3 length equals 15 residues. Per the germline V gene, CDR1 is MDHEN and CDR2 is SYDVKM. Between the trimmed V and J ends, which lost 7 bases and 0 bases, there was a span of 13 bases. Some clones are missing from TCRdb's copy, which holds only in-frame ones; the method was immunoSEQ multiplex PCR. The sample gives roughly 63,000 clones, around 93% of which show up once; around 0.13% is in the top ten. The specimen was naive CD4+ T cells from PBMCs. The subset: naive CD4+ T cells isolated by negative enrichment. This sequence originates from a human donor in good health. This chain links TRBV28 with TRBJ2-1, with D possibly TRBD2 on 5 matching bases. The CDR3 DNA reads TGTGCCAGCAACCTGGTCGGGATCTCCTACAATGAGCAGTTCTTC. Translated: CASNLVGISYNEQFF. Using reference TRBV28 and TRBJ2-1 for the parts outside the CDR3, the full variable domain is DVKVTQSSRYLVKRTGEKVFLECVQDMDHENMFWYRQDPGLGLRLIYFSYDVKMKEKGDIPEGYSVSREKKERFSLILESASTNQTSMYLCASNLVGISYNEQFFGPGTRLTVL.